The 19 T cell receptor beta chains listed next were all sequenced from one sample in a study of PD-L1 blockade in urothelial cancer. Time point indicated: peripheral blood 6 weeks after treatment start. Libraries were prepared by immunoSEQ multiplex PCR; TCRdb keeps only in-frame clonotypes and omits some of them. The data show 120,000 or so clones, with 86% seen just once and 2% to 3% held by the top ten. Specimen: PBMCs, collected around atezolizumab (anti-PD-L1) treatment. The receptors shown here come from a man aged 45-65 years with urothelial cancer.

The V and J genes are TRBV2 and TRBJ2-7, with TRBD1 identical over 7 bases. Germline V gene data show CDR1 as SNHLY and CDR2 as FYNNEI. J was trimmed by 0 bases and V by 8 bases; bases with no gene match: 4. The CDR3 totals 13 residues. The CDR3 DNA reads TGTGCCAGCGGGACAGAGATCTCCTACGAGCAGTACTTC. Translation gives CASGTEISYEQYF. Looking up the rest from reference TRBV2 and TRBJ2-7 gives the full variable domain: EPEVTQTPSHQVTQMGQEVILRCVPISNHLYFYWYRQILGQKVEFLVSFYNNEISEKSEIFDDQFSVERPDGSNFTLKIRSTKLEDSAMYFCASGTEISYEQYFGPGTRLTVT.

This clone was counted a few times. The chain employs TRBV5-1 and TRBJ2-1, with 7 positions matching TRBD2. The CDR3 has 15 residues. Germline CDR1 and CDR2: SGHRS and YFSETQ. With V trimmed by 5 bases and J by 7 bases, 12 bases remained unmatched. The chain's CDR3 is CASSPGGSNGNEQFF. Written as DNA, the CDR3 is TGCGCCAGCAGTCCCGGCGGGAGTAATGGGAATGAGCAGTTCTTC.

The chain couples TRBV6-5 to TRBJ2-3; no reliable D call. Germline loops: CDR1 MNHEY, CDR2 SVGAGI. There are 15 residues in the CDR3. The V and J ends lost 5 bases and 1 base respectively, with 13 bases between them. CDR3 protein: CASSTDSSGTDTQYF. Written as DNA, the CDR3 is TGTGCCAGCAGTACCGATAGTTCGGGCACAGATACGCAGTATTTT.

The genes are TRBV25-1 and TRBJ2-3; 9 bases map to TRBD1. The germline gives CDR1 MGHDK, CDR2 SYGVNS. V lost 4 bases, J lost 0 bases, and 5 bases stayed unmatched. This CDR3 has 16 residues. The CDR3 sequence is CASSARTGVSTDTQYF. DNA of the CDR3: TGTGCCAGCAGTGCAAGGACAGGGGTTAGCACAGATACGCAGTATTTT.

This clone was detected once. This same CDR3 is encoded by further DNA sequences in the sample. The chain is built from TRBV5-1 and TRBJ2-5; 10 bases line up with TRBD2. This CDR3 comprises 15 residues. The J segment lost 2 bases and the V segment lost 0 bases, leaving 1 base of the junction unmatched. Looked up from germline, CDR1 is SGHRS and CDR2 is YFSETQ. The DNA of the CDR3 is TGCGCCAGCAGCTTGGGGACTAGCGGACAAGAGACCCAGTACTTC. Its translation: CASSLGTSGQETQYF.

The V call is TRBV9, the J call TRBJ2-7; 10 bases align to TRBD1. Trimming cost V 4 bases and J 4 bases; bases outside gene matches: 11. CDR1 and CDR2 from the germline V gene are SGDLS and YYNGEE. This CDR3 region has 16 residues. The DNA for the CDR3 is TGTGCCAGCAGCAAAGGGACAGGGGTTAATATTTACGAGCAGTACTTC. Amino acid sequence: CASSKGTGVNIYEQYF.

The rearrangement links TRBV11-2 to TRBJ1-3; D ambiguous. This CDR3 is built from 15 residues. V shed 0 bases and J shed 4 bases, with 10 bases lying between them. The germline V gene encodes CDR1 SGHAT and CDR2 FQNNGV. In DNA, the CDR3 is TGTGCCAGCAGCTTAGATCCGGGTCAGGGAAACACCATATATTTT. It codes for CASSLDPGQGNTIYF. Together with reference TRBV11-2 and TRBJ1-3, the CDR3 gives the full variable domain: EAGVAQSPRYKIIEKRQSVAFWCNPISGHATLYWYQQILGQGPKLLIQFQNNGVVDDSQLPKDRFSAERLKGVDSTLKIQPAKLEDSAVYLCASSLDPGQGNTIYFGEGSWLTVV.

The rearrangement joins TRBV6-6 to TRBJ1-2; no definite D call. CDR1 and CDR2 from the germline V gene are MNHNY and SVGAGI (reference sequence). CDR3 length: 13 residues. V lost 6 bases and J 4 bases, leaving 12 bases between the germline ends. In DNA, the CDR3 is TGTGCCAGCAGCCCCGGTTATTTCTATGGCTACACCTTC. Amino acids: CASSPGYFYGYTF.

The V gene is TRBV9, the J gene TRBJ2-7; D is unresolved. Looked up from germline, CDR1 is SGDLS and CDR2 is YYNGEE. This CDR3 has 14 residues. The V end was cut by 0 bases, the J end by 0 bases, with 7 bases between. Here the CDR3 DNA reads TGTGCCAGCAGCGTAGCTCAGGACTCCTACGAGCAGTACTTC. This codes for CASSVAQDSYEQYF. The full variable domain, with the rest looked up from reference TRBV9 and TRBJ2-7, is DSGVTQTPKHLITATGQRVTLRCSPRSGDLSVYWYQQSLDQGLQFLIQYYNGEERAKGNILERFSAQQFPDLHSELNLSSLELGDSALYFCASSVAQDSYEQYFGPGTRLTVT.

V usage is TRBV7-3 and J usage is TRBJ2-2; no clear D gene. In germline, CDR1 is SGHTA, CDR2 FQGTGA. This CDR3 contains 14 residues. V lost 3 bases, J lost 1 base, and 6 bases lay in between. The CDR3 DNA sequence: TGTGCCAGCAGCTTGCTTAGGAACACCGGGGAGCTGTTTTTT. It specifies CASSLLRNTGELFF.

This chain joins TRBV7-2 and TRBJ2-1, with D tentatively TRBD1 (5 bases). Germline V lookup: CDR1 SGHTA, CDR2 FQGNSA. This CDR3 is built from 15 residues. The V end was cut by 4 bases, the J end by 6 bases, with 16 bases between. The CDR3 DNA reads TGTGCCAGCAGCTCTACGGGCCAAAGGGGCAATGAGCAGTTCTTC. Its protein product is CASSSTGQRGNEQFF.

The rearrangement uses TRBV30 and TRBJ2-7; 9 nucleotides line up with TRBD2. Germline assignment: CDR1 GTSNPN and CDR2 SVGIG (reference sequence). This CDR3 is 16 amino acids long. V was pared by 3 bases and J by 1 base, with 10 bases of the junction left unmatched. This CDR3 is CAWREFGREGSYEQYF. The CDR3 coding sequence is TGTGCCTGGAGAGAGTTCGGGCGGGAGGGTTCCTACGAGCAGTACTTC. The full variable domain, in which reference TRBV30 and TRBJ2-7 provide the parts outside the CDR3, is SQTIHQWPATLVQPVGSPLSLECTVEGTSNPNLYWYRQAAGRGLQLLFYSVGIGQISSEVPQNLSASRPQDRQFILSSKKLLLSDSGFYLCAWREFGREGSYEQYFGPGTRLTVT.

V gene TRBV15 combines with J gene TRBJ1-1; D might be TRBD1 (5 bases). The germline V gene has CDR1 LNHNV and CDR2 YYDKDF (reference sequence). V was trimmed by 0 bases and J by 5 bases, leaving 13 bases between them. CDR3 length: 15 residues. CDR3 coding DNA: TGTGCCACCAGCAGAGATGGGGCAGGGTCGACTGAAGCTTTCTTT. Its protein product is CATSRDGAGSTEAFF.

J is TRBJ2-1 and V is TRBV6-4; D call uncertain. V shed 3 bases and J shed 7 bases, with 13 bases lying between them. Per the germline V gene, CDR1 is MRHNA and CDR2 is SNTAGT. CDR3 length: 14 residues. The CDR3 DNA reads TGTGCCAGCAGTGAAAGACCTAGAAAAAATGAGCAGTTCTTC. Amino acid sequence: CASSERPRKNEQFF.

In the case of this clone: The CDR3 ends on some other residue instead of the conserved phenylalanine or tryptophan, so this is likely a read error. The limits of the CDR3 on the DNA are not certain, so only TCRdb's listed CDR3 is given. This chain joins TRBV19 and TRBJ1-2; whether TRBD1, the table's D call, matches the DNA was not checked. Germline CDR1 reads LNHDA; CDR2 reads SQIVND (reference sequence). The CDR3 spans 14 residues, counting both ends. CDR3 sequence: CASSPIERTGYYAI.

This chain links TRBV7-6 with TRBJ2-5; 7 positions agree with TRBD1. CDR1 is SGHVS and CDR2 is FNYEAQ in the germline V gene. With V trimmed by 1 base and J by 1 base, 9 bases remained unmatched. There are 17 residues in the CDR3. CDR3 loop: CASSLVLWTGPQETQYF. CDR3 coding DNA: TGTGCCAGCAGCTTAGTTTTGTGGACAGGCCCCCAAGAGACCCAGTACTTC.

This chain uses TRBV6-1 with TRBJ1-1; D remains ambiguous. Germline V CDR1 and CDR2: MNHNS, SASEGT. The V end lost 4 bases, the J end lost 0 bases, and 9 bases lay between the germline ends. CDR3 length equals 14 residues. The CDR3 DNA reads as TGTGCCAGCAGTGGCAACAGATTGAACACTGAAGCTTTCTTT. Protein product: CASSGNRLNTEAFF.

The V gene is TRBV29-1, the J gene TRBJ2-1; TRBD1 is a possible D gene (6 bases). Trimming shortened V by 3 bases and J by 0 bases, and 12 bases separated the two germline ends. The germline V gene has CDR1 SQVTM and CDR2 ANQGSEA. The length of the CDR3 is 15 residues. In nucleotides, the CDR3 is TGCAGCGTTGATGGGGGCCCCAACTCCTACAATGAGCAGTTCTTC. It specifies CSVDGGPNSYNEQFF.

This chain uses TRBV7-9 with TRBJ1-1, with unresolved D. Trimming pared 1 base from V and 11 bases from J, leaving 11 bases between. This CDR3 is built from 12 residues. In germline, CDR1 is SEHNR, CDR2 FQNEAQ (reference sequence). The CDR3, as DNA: TGTGCCAGCAGCTTAGGGCCGGAGAGGGCTTTCTTT. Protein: CASSLGPERAFF.